Listed below are T cell receptor beta chains from one sample, sequenced in a study of blood T cell repertoires in COVID-19. Libraries were prepared by immunoSEQ multiplex PCR; TCRdb keeps only in-frame clonotypes and omits some of them. The table lists 65,000 to 75,000 clones, more than 65% of them singletons. Sequenced input: peripheral blood. The receptors were gathered from a woman aged 55-70 years with acute or convalescent COVID-19. CDR3s include the opening cysteine and the closing phenylalanine or tryptophan. The D gene is left open where the match is weak. Clone size is not always given. Where it is, it says once, few, many or a class for expanded clones.

D gene	J gene	V gene	clone size	CDR3 protein	CDR3 DNA
TRBD1	TRBJ1-1	TRBV7-8	NA	CASNRLGTGSTTEAFF	TGTGCCAGCAACCGACTCGGGACAGGGTCCACAACTGAAGCTTTCTTT
NA	TRBJ1-5	TRBV5-5	few	CASSSNAGDQPQHF	TGTGCCAGCAGCTCTAACGCGGGGGATCAGCCCCAGCATTTT
TRBD1	TRBJ1-2	TRBV12-3/TRBV12-4	NA	CASTTGYGYTF	TGTGCCAGCACGACAGGGTATGGCTACACCTTC
NA	TRBJ1-2	TRBV4-1	NA	CASSQDLHSRSYTF	TGCGCCAGCAGCCAAGATCTGCACAGTCGGAGCTACACCTTC
TRBD1	TRBJ1-5	TRBV5-5	NA	CASSLTGGNQPQHF	TGTGCCAGCAGCCTGACAGGGGGGAATCAGCCCCAGCATTTT
TRBD1	TRBJ2-5	TRBV11-2	NA	CASSLGPGGGETQYF	TGTGCCAGCAGCTTAGGGCCAGGGGGTGGAGAGACCCAGTACTTC
NA	TRBJ2-7	TRBV6-1	once	CASSEVGRGGTYEQYF	TGTGCCAGCAGTGAAGTTGGACGGGGAGGAACCTACGAGCAGTACTTC
NA	TRBJ2-2	TRBV19	once	CASSIGQMNTGELFF	TGTGCCAGTAGTATTGGGCAGATGAACACCGGGGAGCTGTTTTTT
TRBD1	TRBJ1-6	TRBV19	NA	CASGQGFSSYNSPLHF	TGTGCCAGTGGACAGGGCTTCAGCTCCTATAATTCACCCCTCCACTTT
NA	TRBJ2-4	TRBV9	many	CASSVGGIGGNIQYF	TGTGCCAGCAGCGTGGGAGGAATTGGAGGAAACATTCAGTACTTC
NA	TRBJ2-2	TRBV9	few	CASSVGAVNTGELFF	TGTGCCAGCAGCGTAGGGGCAGTTAACACCGGGGAGCTGTTTTTT
NA	TRBJ1-1	TRBV19	NA	CASISQTRSTEAFF	TGTGCCAGTATTTCACAGACTAGGAGCACTGAAGCTTTCTTT
NA	TRBJ1-1	TRBV11-3	NA	CASSHRSTTEAFF	TGTGCCAGCAGCCACCGATCAACAACTGAAGCTTTCTTT
NA	TRBJ1-4	TRBV19	NA	CASSIGTAEKLFF	TGTGCCAGTAGTATAGGAACAGCCGAAAAACTGTTTTTT
TRBD1	TRBJ1-1	TRBV5-1	NA	CASSSGQGEAFF	TGCGCCAGCAGCTCGGGACAGGGGGAAGCTTTCTTT
NA	TRBJ2-5	TRBV4-1	NA	CASSPLVTRGETQYF	TGCGCCAGCAGCCCCCTCGTCACTAGGGGGGAGACCCAGTACTTC
NA	TRBJ2-6	TRBV5-4	NA	CASSPLTAGANVLTF	TGTGCCAGCAGCCCCTTGACAGCTGGGGCCAACGTCCTGACTTTC
TRBD1	TRBJ1-1	TRBV5-4	NA	CASSLQGAHTEAFF	TGTGCCAGCAGCTTGCAGGGGGCCCACACTGAAGCTTTCTTT
NA	TRBJ1-1	TRBV3-1/TRBV3-2	NA	CASSPIGVDPEAFF	TGTGCCAGCAGCCCAATCGGGGTGGATCCTGAAGCTTTCTTT
NA	TRBJ1-5	TRBV12-3/TRBV12-4	NA	CASSTSGLQPQHF	TGTGCCAGCAGTACCTCAGGGTTGCAGCCCCAGCATTTT
NA	TRBJ1-3	TRBV19	NA	CASTPRQEYSGNTIYF	TGTGCCAGTACCCCCCGACAGGAATACTCTGGAAACACCATATATTTT
TRBD1	TRBJ1-4	TRBV5-4	few	CAPLPQGAVKLFF	TGTGCCCCCCTCCCGCAGGGGGCAGTAAAACTGTTTTTT
TRBD1	TRBJ2-4	TRBV3-1/TRBV3-2	NA	CASSIQTGAGGNIQYF	TGTGCCAGCAGCATACAAACAGGGGCTGGGGGAAACATTCAGTACTTC
TRBD1	TRBJ1-1	TRBV5-1	few	CASSWDRVSGEAFF	TGCGCCAGCAGCTGGGACAGGGTATCGGGTGAAGCTTTCTTT
TRBD2	TRBJ2-2	TRBV5-1	NA	CASSLWASGGPNTGELFF	TGCGCCAGCAGCTTGTGGGCCAGCGGGGGCCCGAACACCGGGGAGCTGTTTTTT
NA	TRBJ2-3	TRBV29-1	NA	CSVEYVAGADTQYF	TGCAGCGTTGAATATGTGGCAGGTGCAGATACGCAGTATTTT
NA	TRBJ1-6	TRBV5-1	NA	CASSPDWDSPLHF	TGCGCCAGCAGCCCCGACTGGGATTCACCCCTCCACTTT
NA	TRBJ1-2	TRBV5-1	NA	CASSLTQGTEGYTF	TGCGCCAGCAGCTTAACACAGGGAACCGAGGGCTACACCTTC
TRBD1	TRBJ2-7	TRBV3-1/TRBV3-2	NA	CASSQRTGEAEQYF	TGTGCCAGCAGCCAGAGGACAGGGGAGGCCGAGCAGTACTTC
TRBD1	TRBJ2-6	TRBV2	NA	CASSARTGAGANVLTF	TGTGCCAGCAGTGCTAGGACAGGGGCCGGGGCCAACGTCCTGACTTTC
NA	TRBJ1-5	TRBV6-6	medium-sized	CASSYSVQTGNQPQHF	TGTGCCAGCAGTTACTCGGTCCAGACAGGCAATCAGCCCCAGCATTTT
NA	TRBJ2-6	TRBV6-5	once	CASNKHPGANVLTF	TGTGCCAGCAATAAGCATCCTGGGGCCAACGTCCTGACTTTC
NA	TRBJ1-6	TRBV6-5	once	CASSPGRSGSPLHF	TGTGCCAGCAGTCCAGGGAGGTCAGGATCACCCCTCCACTTT
NA	TRBJ2-7	TRBV19	NA	CASASLDEQYF	TGTGCCAGCGCGTCTCTGGACGAGCAGTACTTC
NA	TRBJ1-2	TRBV24-1	NA	CATSESKGFGYTF	TGTGCCACCAGTGAGTCAAAGGGGTTTGGCTACACCTTC
NA	TRBJ1-2	TRBV2	NA	CASRRGLEYGYTF	TGTGCCAGCCGAAGAGGGTTGGAATATGGCTACACCTTC
NA	TRBJ2-1	TRBV5-1	NA	CASSSRREQFF	TGCGCCAGCAGCTCGCGGCGTGAGCAGTTCTTC
TRBD1	TRBJ1-1	TRBV7-9	NA	CASSIGTANTEAFF	TGTGCCAGCAGCATTGGGACAGCAAACACTGAAGCTTTCTTT
TRBD1	TRBJ1-1	TRBV6-4	NA	CASSADRGTEAFF	TGTGCCAGCAGTGCCGACAGGGGAACTGAAGCTTTCTTT
TRBD1	TRBJ1-5	TRBV5-1	NA	CASSVTGGAGQPQHF	TGCGCCAGCAGTGTAACAGGGGGCGCGGGTCAGCCCCAGCATTTT